This T cell receptor (beta chain) appears in the sequencing data of a study of blood T cell repertoires in COVID-19. As for the study in general: Samples taken during acute and convalescent COVID-19 were collected in the United States, Italy and Spain.

Data came from immunoSEQ multiplex PCR; TCRdb stores just in-frame clones and leaves some out. The sample includes about 320,000 clones, 88% of them seen just once. CDR3 length: 13 amino acids. Per the germline V gene, CDR1 is MNHEY and CDR2 is SVGAGI. The V segment lost 6 bases and the J segment 9 bases; nucleotides outside the gene matches: 7. In assigning cohorts, the study relied on participant-reported clinical history. The sample was PBMCs or T cells enriched from blood (not recorded which). This clonotype was obtained from a man aged 25 to 40 who had recovered from COVID-19. The gene calls are TRBV6-5 and TRBJ2-1; TRBD1 matches 8 bases. CDR3 nucleotide sequence: TGTGCCAGCAGGAAATCAGGGGGCGGTGAGCAGTTCTTC. This translates into CASRKSGGGEQFF.